This paragraph covers one T cell receptor beta chain sequence. The entry originates in a study of control samples from healthy donors and cancer patients. This CDR3 comprises 16 residues. Germline V gives CDR1 SGDLS, CDR2 YYNGEE. Trimming cost V 4 bases and J 0 bases; bases outside gene matches: 7. Profiled with immunoSEQ multiplex PCR; TCRdb holds only in-frame clones, not every one. This sample has 75,000 to 100,000 clones, with 85% to 90% found just once. Input material: blood. The clonotype was recovered from a man aged 45-65 years in good health. The chain combines TRBV9 with TRBJ1-1; TRBD1 matches at 9 bases. CDR3 bases: TGTGCCAGCAGCCTCGGGACAGGGAGGATGAACACTGAAGCTTTCTTT. Its protein is CASSLGTGRMNTEAFF.